This T cell receptor (beta chain) appears in the sequencing data of a study of spatial heterogeneity in lung cancer. Described time point: sample taken at primary tumor resection. This clonotype was recorded at least ten times. TCRdb reprocessed the 5' RACE reads with MiXCR, giving one entry per CDR3 protein. In the table there are several thousand distinct CDR3 sequences, more than 7.5% of which are singletons. Germline CDR1 and CDR2: LGHDT and YNNKEL (reference sequence). Trimming stripped 2 bases from V and 3 bases from J, with 14 bases between. The CDR3 covers 15 residues. V is TRBV3-1 and J is TRBJ2-7, with D maybe TRBD2 (5 bases). This TCR was recovered from a male donor with early-stage non-small cell lung cancer. The sequences come from normal lung tissue next to the tumor, collected at surgery. For the CDR3, the DNA is TGTGCCAGCAGCCAAAGACTAACCGTGGACTACGAGCAGTACTTC. Translation gives CASSQRLTVDYEQYF.